This is a list of T cell receptor beta chains from one sample in a study of siplizumab effects on memory and regulatory T cells. Clones were sequenced by immunoSEQ multiplex PCR, and TCRdb holds only the in-frame ones, with some missing. Among roughly 100,000 clones listed, roughly nine tenths were seen once. What was sequenced was CD4+ T cells sorted from blood. All receptors come from a human donor in good health. The CDR3 runs from the conserved cysteine through the conserved F or W.

V	J	CDR3
TRBV6-1	TRBJ1-5	CASSERLAGAIQPQHF
TRBV19	TRBJ2-7	CASSQGFGPREISYEQYF
TRBV27	TRBJ2-1	CASSYTSIGIWEQFF
TRBV5-1	TRBJ2-5	CASSLALTGTQYF
TRBV25-1	TRBJ2-3	CASRQRGGLGTDTQYF
TRBV7-9	TRBJ1-4	CASSQRAGDEKLFF
TRBV19	TRBJ2-6	CASRPQGAGANVLTF
TRBV4-1	TRBJ2-1	CASSQPTAGNEQFF
TRBV7-2	TRBJ1-1	CASSDLGMNTEAFF
TRBV18	TRBJ2-1	CASSPTGTYEFF
TRBV6-5	TRBJ2-1	CASSYRGLQVNEQFF
TRBV9	TRBJ2-7	CASSARPSSYEQYF
TRBV6-5	TRBJ2-5	CASKKQGGETQYF
TRBV7-8	TRBJ2-1	CASSPMTLYNEQFF
TRBV25-1	TRBJ1-1	CASIENTEAFF
TRBV5-5	TRBJ2-1	CASSPVRSAGIHNEQFF
TRBV11-2	TRBJ1-5	CASSPTGPNQPQHF
TRBV7-9	TRBJ2-1	CASSLTQGNNEQFF
TRBV28	TRBJ2-5	CASSRQVWETQYF